The rows below give T cell receptor beta chains drawn from one sample of a study of OX40 agonist ivuxolimab in advanced cancers. Using immunoSEQ multiplex PCR, the repertoire was profiled, and TCRdb retains in-frame clones only, with some absent. The sample lists several thousand clones; around 73% were seen once. The sample was CD4+ or CD8+ T cells sorted from blood, taken in a trial of the OX40 agonist ivuxolimab. These receptors were collected from an adult with an advanced solid tumor such as melanoma, head and neck, liver or kidney cancer. Each CDR3 is given with its conserved first and last residue. D genes are given only for firm matches. Size is stated for part of the rows, as once, few or many counts, or as a class when the clone is expanded.

clone_size	j_call	v_call	d_call	cdr3_aa	cdr3_nt
-	TRBJ2-3	TRBV7-3	-	CASSSGVGGLADTQYF	TGTGCCAGCAGCTCGGGCGTGGGGGGCCTGGCAGATACGCAGTATTTT
-	TRBJ1-1	TRBV9	-	CASSSGDMNTEAFF	TGTGCCAGCAGCTCGGGGGACATGAACACTGAAGCTTTCTTT
medium-sized	TRBJ2-5	TRBV7-2	-	CASTWGETQYF	TGTGCCAGCACCTGGGGAGAGACCCAGTACTTC
-	TRBJ1-2	TRBV6-6	-	CASSYSMDSLYGYTF	TGTGCCAGCAGTTACTCGATGGACAGCCTCTATGGCTACACCTTC
-	TRBJ1-1	TRBV7-2	-	CASSLQNEAFF	TGTGCCAGCAGCTTACAGAATGAAGCTTTCTTT
-	TRBJ2-1	TRBV19	TRBD2	CASSLSGGSYNEQFF	TGTGCCAGTAGTTTGAGCGGGGGATCCTACAATGAGCAGTTCTTC
-	TRBJ2-2	TRBV11-2	-	CASSSGTTGELFF	TGTGCCAGCAGCTCTGGGACCACCGGGGAGCTGTTTTTT
-	TRBJ1-5	TRBV28	-	CATNKQITSNQPQHF	TGTGCCACCAATAAACAGATAACTAGCAATCAGCCCCAGCATTTT
-	TRBJ1-6	TRBV25-1	-	CASSAAGGGTPLHF	TGTGCCAGCAGTGCTGCGGGGGGCGGGACACCCCTCCACTTT
-	TRBJ2-7	TRBV7-9	TRBD1	CASSENRGPTYEQYF	TGTGCCAGCAGCGAGAACAGGGGACCAACCTACGAGCAGTACTTC
-	TRBJ2-3	TRBV9	TRBD2	CASSGLGTSGASTDTQYF	TGTGCCAGCAGCGGACTAGGGACTAGCGGGGCTAGCACAGATACGCAGTATTTT
-	TRBJ1-2	TRBV15	-	CASSENEEPPF	TGTGCCAGCAGTGAGAATGAAGAACCACCCTTC
few	TRBJ2-1	TRBV7-8	TRBD1	CASSSYRGDEQFF	TGTGCCAGCAGCTCCTACAGGGGCGATGAGCAGTTCTTC
few	TRBJ1-1	TRBV6-6	-	CASSYLGGLEAFF	TGTGCCAGCAGTTACTTGGGAGGGCTTGAAGCTTTCTTT
-	TRBJ1-2	TRBV9	TRBD1	CASSVFGTGGDGYTF	TGTGCCAGCAGCGTCTTCGGGACAGGGGGCGATGGCTACACCTTC
-	TRBJ1-4	TRBV5-1	-	CASSWTPEGTATGEKLFF	TGCGCCAGCAGCTGGACCCCAGAGGGAACGGCAACTGGTGAAAAACTGTTTTTT
-	TRBJ2-1	TRBV6-5	-	CASSYGGGGVNEQFF	TGTGCCAGCAGTTATGGGGGAGGTGGGGTCAATGAGCAGTTCTTC
-	TRBJ1-1	TRBV6-1	TRBD1	CASSEAVTGVVTEAFF	TGTGCCAGCAGTGAAGCCGTTACAGGGGTAGTCACTGAAGCTTTCTTT
-	TRBJ2-1	TRBV7-3	-	CASSLWGSENEQFF	TGTGCCAGCAGCTTATGGGGCTCGGAAAATGAGCAGTTCTTC
-	TRBJ1-1	TRBV7-3	-	CASSADGMNTEAFF	TGTGCCAGCAGTGCAGACGGCATGAACACTGAAGCTTTCTTT
-	TRBJ2-1	TRBV6-1	-	CAVGSSHEQFF	TGTGCCGTAGGAAGTAGCCATGAGCAGTTCTTC
-	TRBJ2-3	TRBV6-5	-	CASRLSLDTQYF	TGTGCCAGCAGACTATCTCTGGATACGCAGTATTTT
-	TRBJ2-7	TRBV9	TRBD1	CASSVGDRVSYEQYF	TGTGCCAGCAGCGTTGGGGACAGGGTCTCCTACGAGCAGTACTTC
-	TRBJ2-1	TRBV4-2	-	CASSQDGNEQFF	TGTGCCAGCAGCCAAGATGGCAATGAGCAGTTCTTC
few	TRBJ2-1	TRBV11-2	-	CASSLETGSYNEQFF	TGTGCCAGCAGCCTAGAGACGGGCTCCTACAATGAGCAGTTCTTC
-	TRBJ1-5	TRBV27	-	CASSPGSHQPQHF	TGTGCCAGCAGCCCTGGGTCTCATCAGCCCCAGCATTTT
-	TRBJ1-4	TRBV9	-	CASSGEQGPGDEKLFF	TGTGCCAGCAGTGGCGAGCAGGGGCCAGGGGATGAAAAACTGTTTTTT
-	TRBJ1-1	TRBV9	-	CASSPSMGWVMSTEAFF	TGTGCCAGCAGCCCCTCCATGGGGTGGGTTATGAGCACTGAAGCTTTCTTT
-	TRBJ2-3	TRBV7-3	TRBD2	CASSPGLADTDTQYF	TGTGCCAGCAGCCCAGGACTAGCAGACACAGATACGCAGTATTTT
-	TRBJ2-5	TRBV9	-	CASSVVGDLQETQYF	TGTGCCAGCAGCGTAGTGGGGGACCTCCAAGAGACCCAGTACTTC
-	TRBJ1-1	TRBV15	TRBD1	CATSRGPGQMNTEAFF	TGTGCCACCAGCAGAGGACCGGGACAGATGAACACTGAAGCTTTCTTT
-	TRBJ2-7	TRBV9	-	CASSPRDPGPGEQYF	TGTGCCAGCAGCCCCAGGGACCCGGGACCAGGCGAGCAGTACTTC
-	TRBJ1-2	TRBV11-3	-	CASSLSQGVYGYTF	TGTGCCAGCAGCTTAAGTCAGGGAGTCTATGGCTACACCTTC
few	TRBJ1-1	TRBV13	TRBD1	CASSIQGAGNTEAFF	TGTGCCAGCAGTATACAGGGGGCGGGAAACACTGAAGCTTTCTTT
-	TRBJ2-1	TRBV4-3	-	CASSRGLGLDEQFF	TGCGCCAGCAGCCGTGGACTTGGATTGGATGAGCAGTTCTTC
few	TRBJ2-6	TRBV5-1	-	CASSLLVSLPGRSSGANVLTF	TGCGCCAGCAGCTTGCTGGTCTCCTTGCCGGGACGTAGCTCTGGGGCCAACGTCCTGACTTTC
few	TRBJ2-1	TRBV27	TRBD2	CASRGGSSYNEQFF	TGTGCCAGCAGGGGCGGGAGCTCCTACAATGAGCAGTTCTTC
-	TRBJ1-1	TRBV13	-	CASSPTVDFLNTEAFF	TGTGCCAGCAGCCCGACGGTTGACTTTTTGAACACTGAAGCTTTCTTT
-	TRBJ1-1	TRBV7-6	-	CASSPGTMNTEAFF	TGTGCCAGCAGCCCTGGAACTATGAACACTGAAGCTTTCTTT
-	TRBJ1-5	TRBV7-2	-	CASSLGGQPQHF	TGTGCCAGCAGCTTAGGAGGTCAGCCCCAGCATTTT
-	TRBJ2-7	TRBV27	TRBD2	CASTLTSGSPEQYF	TGTGCCAGCACCCTGACTAGCGGGAGTCCCGAGCAGTACTTC
few	TRBJ2-7	TRBV13	-	CASSSGGAVHEQYF	TGTGCCAGCAGCTCCGGGGGAGCGGTCCACGAGCAGTACTTC
once	TRBJ1-1	TRBV5-8	TRBD1	CASSKPTGGATEAFF	TGTGCCAGCAGCAAACCCACAGGGGGCGCGACTGAAGCTTTCTTT
-	TRBJ1-6	TRBV28	-	CASSFEGIGGVPLHF	TGTGCCAGCAGTTTTGAGGGGATAGGGGGGGTCCCCCTCCACTTT
-	TRBJ2-7	TRBV7-2	TRBD1	CASSPGQGALYEQYF	TGTGCCAGCAGCCCAGGACAGGGGGCTTTATACGAGCAGTACTTC
-	TRBJ1-2	TRBV6-5	-	CASSLDNYGYTF	TGTGCCAGCAGTTTGGATAACTATGGCTACACCTTC
-	TRBJ2-3	TRBV5-1	TRBD1	CASSQGQGETDTQYF	TGCGCCAGCAGCCAGGGACAGGGGGAGACAGATACGCAGTATTTT
once	TRBJ1-3	TRBV7-6	-	CASSLSAGEGNTIYF	TGTGCCAGCAGCTTATCGGCAGGGGAAGGAAACACCATATATTTT
-	TRBJ2-2	TRBV27	-	CASSSGPRGAGELFF	TGTGCCAGCAGTTCAGGCCCGAGGGGGGCCGGGGAGCTGTTTTTT
-	TRBJ2-2	TRBV4-1	TRBD2	CASSQVWREGGGELFF	TGCGCCAGCAGCCAAGTCTGGCGGGAGGGTGGCGGGGAGCTGTTTTTT
-	TRBJ2-7	TRBV4-2	-	CASSQEPGATDEQYF	TGTGCCAGCAGCCAAGAGCCAGGGGCGACTGACGAGCAGTACTTC
-	TRBJ1-2	TRBV20-1	-	CSAGGGYTF	TGCAGTGCTGGGGGTGGCTACACCTTC
once	TRBJ2-1	TRBV5-4	-	CASSLGVRIGWGYNEQFF	TGTGCCAGCAGCTTGGGAGTTCGCATCGGTTGGGGTTACAATGAGCAGTTCTTC
-	TRBJ2-1	TRBV29-1	TRBD1	CSVEDTPTGGNEQFF	TGCAGCGTTGAAGATACTCCGACAGGGGGCAATGAGCAGTTCTTC
-	TRBJ1-6	TRBV4-3	-	CASSQGRERSPLHF	TGCGCCAGCAGCCAAGGGCGGGAGAGGTCACCCCTCCACTTT
-	TRBJ2-7	TRBV7-6	-	CASSPGGLVHEQYF	TGTGCCAGCAGCCCAGGGGGACTAGTCCACGAGCAGTACTTC
-	TRBJ2-1	TRBV19	TRBD2	CASSMLPLTGGSNEQFF	TGTGCCAGTAGTATGCTGCCCCTCACGGGAGGGTCTAATGAGCAGTTCTTC